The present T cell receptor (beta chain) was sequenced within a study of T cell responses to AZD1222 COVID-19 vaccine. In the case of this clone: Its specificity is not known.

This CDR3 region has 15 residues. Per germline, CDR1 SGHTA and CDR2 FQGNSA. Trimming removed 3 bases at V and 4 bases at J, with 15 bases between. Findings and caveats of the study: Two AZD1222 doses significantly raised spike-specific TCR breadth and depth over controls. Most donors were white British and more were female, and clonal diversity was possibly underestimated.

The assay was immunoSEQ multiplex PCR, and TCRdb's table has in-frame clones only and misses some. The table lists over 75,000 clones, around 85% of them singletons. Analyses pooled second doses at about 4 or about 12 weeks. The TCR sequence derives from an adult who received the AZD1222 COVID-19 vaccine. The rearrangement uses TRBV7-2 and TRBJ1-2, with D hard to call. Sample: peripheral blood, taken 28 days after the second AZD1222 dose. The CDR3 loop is CASSLTIGRGYGYTF. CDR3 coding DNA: TGTGCCAGCAGCTTGACTATCGGTCGGGGCTATGGCTACACCTTC.